Below, one T cell receptor (beta chain) is given with its context. No antigen is known for it. Sequencing of the DNA from cultured CD4+ T cells was carried out with the Oncomine TCR Beta short-read assay. TCRdb re-analysed the PCR reads in MiXCR, keeping a single row per CDR3 protein. Among about 12,000 distinct CDR3 sequences listed, around 20% were seen once. This entry is derived from a study of vaccination and CD4 T cells after COVID-19. Study results and caveats: Apart from involving relatively few convalescent patients, the work omitted early post-infection timepoints.

Germline V lookup: CDR1 SGHRS, CDR2 YFSETQ. The CDR3 length is 14 residues. The V gene lost 4 bases and the J gene lost 5 bases, with 15 bases spanning the gap. The sample's treatment: roughly 11-day PBMC culture with coronavirus spike peptide pools or control peptides (ViraFEST assay). Half of the medium was exchanged for fresh IL-2 medium, first on day 3 and then on day 7. Once cultured about eleven days, CD4+ T cells underwent isolation by negative selection. The chain uses TRBV5-1 and TRBJ2-5; possible D gene TRBD2, 5 bases. The clonotype originates from a human donor who received a COVID-19 vaccine. Here the sequenced sample was CD4+ T cells from blood, cultured in vitro, taken before SARS-CoV-2 vaccination. CDR3 in amino acids: CASSLLDSSETQYF. CDR3 sequence (DNA): TGCGCCAGCAGCCTGCTGGACTCCTCCGAGACCCAGTACTTC.